This TCR beta chain was sequenced for a study of human CD8 memory T cell subsets. Generation of TCR beta libraries used UMI-labeled 5' RACE. TCRdb re-called the 5' RACE reads; one entry per CDR3 protein, DNA not given. Recorded for this sample: approximately 6,200 distinct CDR3 sequences. The study classified TPEX cells as CCR7+ PD-1+ TIGIT+ early memory CD8+ T cells bearing exhausted-like traits. Magnetic separation of the negative type served to enrich total CD8+ T cells. From duplicate vials of roughly 160,000 sorted CD8+ T cells per subset, RNA was isolated. Germline assignment: CDR1 SGHVS and CDR2 FNYEAQ. This CDR3 spans 16 amino acids.

The V and J genes are TRBV7-6 and TRBJ1-1; TCRdb's D call of TRBD1 is untestable without DNA. Sequencing used CD8+ T cells from PBMCs. This receptor was obtained from a human donor in good health. CDR3 sequence: CASSSAPEGAGTEAFF.